A single sample is the source of the 16 T cell receptor beta chains below, sequenced in a study of blood T cell repertoires in COVID-19. TCRdb's table, derived via immunoSEQ multiplex PCR, lists solely in-frame clones and lacks some. The repertoire holds roughly 180,000 clones, with approximately 82% as singletons. The sequencing input was PBMCs or T cells enriched from blood (not recorded which). The origin of the receptors is a man aged 55-75 years who had recovered from COVID-19.

The rearrangement joins TRBV18 to TRBJ1-4; 10 bases are shared with TRBD1. The junction had 5 bases not matched to a gene; V was cut back by 3 bases and J by 7 bases. This CDR3 has 15 residues. The V gene's germline CDR1 is KGHSH and CDR2 LQKENI. The CDR3 loop reads CASSPGTGEGEKLFF. For the CDR3, the DNA is TGTGCCAGCTCACCCGGGACAGGGGAAGGTGAAAAACTGTTTTTT.

This chain joins TRBV28 and TRBJ1-6; 10 bases align to TRBD1. This CDR3 has 15 amino acids. Germline V gene lookup returns CDR1 MDHEN and CDR2 SYDVKM. The junction had 5 bases not matched to a gene; V was cut back by 5 bases and J by 7 bases. Here the CDR3 reads CASSSDRGLNSPLHF. The CDR3 bases are TGTGCCAGCAGTAGTGACAGGGGGCTCAATTCACCCCTCCACTTT.

V usage is TRBV30 and J usage is TRBJ1-4, with D possibly being TRBD1 (5 bases). The V end lost 4 bases, the J end lost 8 bases, and 17 bases lay between the germline ends. The CDR3 covers 14 residues. Germline V gene lookup returns CDR1 GTSNPN and CDR2 SVGIG (reference sequence). The CDR3 is CAWNTGQLSEKLFF. As DNA, the CDR3 is TGTGCCTGGAATACCGGACAACTAAGCGAAAAACTGTTTTTT.

The chain recombines TRBV5-4 with TRBJ2-5; 14 bases align to TRBD2. Germline-derived CDR1 and CDR2 are SGHNT and YYREEE (reference sequence). J lost 5 bases, V lost 4 bases, and 7 bases had no gene match. The CDR3 contains 16 residues. CDR3 sequence reads: CASSPGTSGRLETQYF. In DNA, the CDR3 is TGTGCCAGCAGCCCTGGGACTAGCGGGAGATTGGAGACCCAGTACTTC.

CDR3 sequence: CASSLPPGNTIYF. The CDR3 DNA sequence: TGTGCCAGCTCTCTTCCCCCTGGAAACACCATATATTTT. V gene TRBV3-1 (or the pseudogene TRBV3-2) combines with J gene TRBJ1-3; the D is unclear. Germline V gene data show CDR1 as LGHDT and CDR2 as YNNKEL (reference sequence). The CDR3 covers 13 residues. Trimming shortened V by 8 bases and J by 2 bases, and 10 bases separated the two germline ends.

This sequence joins TRBV5-4 and TRBJ1-3, with 9 bases that match TRBD1. The CDR3 length is 14 residues. CDR1 SGHNT and CDR2 YYREEE come from the germline V gene (reference sequence). V was clipped by 4 bases and J by 8 bases; unmatched bases: 7. The CDR3 reads CASSPGQGLDTIYF. The CDR3 DNA follows: TGTGCCAGCAGCCCCGGACAGGGGCTGGACACCATATATTTT. The variable domain in full, completed from reference TRBV5-4 and TRBJ1-3, reads ETGVTQSPTHLIKTRGQQVTLRCSSQSGHNTVSWYQQALGQGPQFIFQYYREEENGRGNFPPRFSGLQFPNYSSELNVNALELDDSALYLCASSPGQGLDTIYFGEGSWLTVV.

J is TRBJ1-4 and V is TRBV7-9, with 8 bases aligning to TRBD1. Trimming at V came to 7 bases and at J to 4 bases, leaving 23 bases not matched to a gene. There are 20 residues in the CDR3. Germline V gives CDR1 SEHNR, CDR2 FQNEAQ (reference sequence). CDR3 sequence reads: CASTVTSTGGQGSINEKLFF. As DNA, the CDR3 is TGTGCCAGCACCGTTACATCAACAGGGGGACAAGGCTCCATTAATGAAAAACTGTTTTTT.

This clone appeared once. The chain employs TRBV11-2 and TRBJ1-4; 11 nucleotides line up with TRBD1. V shed 3 bases, J shed 4 bases, and the junction held 10 bases outside the gene matches. The CDR3 has 18 residues. Germline-derived CDR1 and CDR2 are SGHAT and FQNNGV. The CDR3: CASSLIGTGGILNEKLFF. The CDR3 nucleotides are TGTGCCAGCAGCTTGATAGGGACAGGGGGGATTCTTAATGAAAAACTGTTTTTT. Variable domain in full (rest from reference TRBV11-2 and TRBJ1-4): EAGVAQSPRYKIIEKRQSVAFWCNPISGHATLYWYQQILGQGPKLLIQFQNNGVVDDSQLPKDRFSAERLKGVDSTLKIQPAKLEDSAVYLCASSLIGTGGILNEKLFFGSGTQLSVL.

The chain joins TRBV28 to TRBJ2-7; D unclear. The CDR3 spans 12 residues. V was pared by 3 bases and J by 3 bases, with 6 bases between. From germline, CDR1 is MDHEN and CDR2 SYDVKM. In nucleotides, the CDR3 is TGTGCCAGCAGTTTTGGCATCTACGAGCAGTACTTC. Its protein is CASSFGIYEQYF.

The DNA of the CDR3 is TGTGCCAGTAGTAAAAGGACAGGGCCGGGCAATCAGCCCCAGCATTTT. Translated, it gives CASSKRTGPGNQPQHF. The chain joins TRBV19 to TRBJ1-5; TRBD1 agrees at 8 bases. Trimming removed 4 bases from V and 2 bases from J; junction bases left unmatched: 7. The CDR3 sequence is 16 residues long. Germline V CDR1 and CDR2: LNHDA, SQIVND (reference sequence).

This sequence joins TRBV7-3 and TRBJ1-5, with TRBD1 matching 7 bases. There are 16 residues in the CDR3. From germline, CDR1 is SGHTA and CDR2 FQGTGA. Trimming cost V 3 bases and J 3 bases; bases outside gene matches: 8. CDR3 sequence reads: CASSFIGTAINQPQHF. The CDR3 DNA sequence: TGTGCCAGCAGCTTTATAGGGACAGCGATCAATCAGCCCCAGCATTTT.

The chain is built from TRBV15 and TRBJ2-1, with D perhaps TRBD2 (6 bases). The CDR3 has 16 residues. Looked up from germline, CDR1 is LNHNV and CDR2 is YYDKDF (reference sequence). The ends were cut back, 1 base at V and 5 bases at J, with 15 bases in the middle. The CDR3 nucleotides are TGTGCCACCAGCAGAGCCCGGGATAGCGGCAACAATGAGCAGTTCTTC. Translated: CATSRARDSGNNEQFF.

The CDR3 protein is CASSIGLSYEQYF. The CDR3 DNA sequence: TGTGCCAGTAGTATAGGACTATCCTACGAGCAGTACTTC. The V gene is TRBV19, the J gene TRBJ2-7; maybe TRBD2 (5 bases). The CDR3 runs 13 residues. Germline-derived CDR1 and CDR2 are LNHDA and SQIVND (reference sequence). Trimming pared 1 base from V and 1 base from J, leaving 5 bases between.

CDR3 in amino acids: CASSPNLGQGGGGYTF. The CDR3 DNA reads TGTGCCAGCAGTCCCAATCTCGGACAGGGAGGAGGTGGCTACACCTTC. V gene TRBV28 combines with J gene TRBJ1-2; 8 positions agree with TRBD1. The junction had 15 bases not matched to a gene; V was cut back by 5 bases and J by 7 bases. Germline CDR1 MDHEN, CDR2 SYDVKM. This CDR3 comprises 16 residues.

The gene calls are TRBV2 and TRBJ1-5; TRBD1 matches 9 bases. The germline V gene has CDR1 SNHLY and CDR2 FYNNEI. The CDR3 is made up of 15 amino acids. The junction had 7 bases not matched to a gene; V was cut back by 7 bases and J by 3 bases. The DNA for the CDR3 is TGTGCCAGCAATCCCGGGACAGGGCCCAATCAGCCCCAGCATTTT. Translated, it gives CASNPGTGPNQPQHF.

V is TRBV4-2 and J is TRBJ2-3, with TRBD2 identical over 11 bases. V shed 4 bases and J 2 bases; nucleotides not matched to a gene: 5. Germline values: CDR1 LGHNA, CDR2 YNFKEQ. The CDR3 sequence is 16 residues long. In DNA, the CDR3 is TGTGCCAGCAGCCCCACTAGCGGGGGCTTCACAGATACGCAGTATTTT. As protein: CASSPTSGGFTDTQYF.